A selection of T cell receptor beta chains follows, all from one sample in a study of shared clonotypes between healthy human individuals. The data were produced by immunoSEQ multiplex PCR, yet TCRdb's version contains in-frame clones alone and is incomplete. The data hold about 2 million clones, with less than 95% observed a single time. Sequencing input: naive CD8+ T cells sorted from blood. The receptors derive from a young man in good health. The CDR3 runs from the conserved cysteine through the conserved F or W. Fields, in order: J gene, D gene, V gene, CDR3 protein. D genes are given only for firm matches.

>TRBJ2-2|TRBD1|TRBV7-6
CASSRKPGQGNTGELFF
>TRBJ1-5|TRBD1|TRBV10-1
CASSVGTGVSQPQHF
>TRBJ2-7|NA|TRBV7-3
CASSLGGTTYEQYF
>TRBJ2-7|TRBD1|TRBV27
CASSLGTGPSYEQYF
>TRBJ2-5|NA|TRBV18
CASSPPEGVQETQYF
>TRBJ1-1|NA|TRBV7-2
CASSSRASGPYPDGTEAFF
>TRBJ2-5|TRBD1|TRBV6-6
CAIRTGTFQETQYF
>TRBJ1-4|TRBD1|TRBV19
CASSLRQGIEKLFF
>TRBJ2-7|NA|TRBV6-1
CASNDGANYEQYF
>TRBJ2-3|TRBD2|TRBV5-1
CASSLGLAESPRDTQYF
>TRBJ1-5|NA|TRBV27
CASSFGWNQPQHF
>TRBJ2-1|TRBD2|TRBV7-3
CASSQVAGISPYLYNEQFF
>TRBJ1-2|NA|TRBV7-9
CASSPPGSANYGYTF
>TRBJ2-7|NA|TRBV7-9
CASSLGSREQYF
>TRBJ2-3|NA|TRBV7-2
CASSLVATTPTDTQYF
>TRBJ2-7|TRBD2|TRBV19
CASSISAGEGSYEQYF
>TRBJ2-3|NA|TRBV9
CASSVGDGTQYF
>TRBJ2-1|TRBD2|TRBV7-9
CASSLTSGMKDEQFF
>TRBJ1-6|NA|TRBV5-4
CASSDPNSPLHF
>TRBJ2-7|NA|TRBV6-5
CASSYSKGGGYEQYF
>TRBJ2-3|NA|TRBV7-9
CASSPPQGHSDTQYF